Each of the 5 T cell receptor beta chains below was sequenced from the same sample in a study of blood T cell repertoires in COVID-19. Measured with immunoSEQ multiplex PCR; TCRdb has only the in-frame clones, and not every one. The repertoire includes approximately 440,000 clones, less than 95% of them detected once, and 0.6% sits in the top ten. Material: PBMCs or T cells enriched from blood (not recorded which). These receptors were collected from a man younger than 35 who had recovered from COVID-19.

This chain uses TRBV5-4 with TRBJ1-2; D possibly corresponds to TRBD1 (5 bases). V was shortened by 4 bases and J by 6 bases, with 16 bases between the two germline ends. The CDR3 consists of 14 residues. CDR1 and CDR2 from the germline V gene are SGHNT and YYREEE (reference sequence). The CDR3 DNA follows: TGTGCCAGCAGCCGACCGGGGGAGAGGGATGGCTACACCTTC. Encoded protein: CASSRPGERDGYTF.

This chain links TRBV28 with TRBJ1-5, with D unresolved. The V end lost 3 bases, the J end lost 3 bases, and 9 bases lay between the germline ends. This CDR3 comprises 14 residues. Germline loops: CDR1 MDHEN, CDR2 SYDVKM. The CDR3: CASSFAGINQPQHF. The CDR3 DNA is TGTGCCAGCAGTTTTGCCGGGATCAATCAGCCCCAGCATTTT.

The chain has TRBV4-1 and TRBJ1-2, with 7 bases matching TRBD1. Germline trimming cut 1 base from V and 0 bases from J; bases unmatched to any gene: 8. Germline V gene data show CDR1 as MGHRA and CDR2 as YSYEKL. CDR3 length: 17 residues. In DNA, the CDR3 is TGCGCCAGCAGCCAAGGGGGCACAGGGGTCTCTAACTATGGCTACACCTTC. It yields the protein CASSQGGTGVSNYGYTF.

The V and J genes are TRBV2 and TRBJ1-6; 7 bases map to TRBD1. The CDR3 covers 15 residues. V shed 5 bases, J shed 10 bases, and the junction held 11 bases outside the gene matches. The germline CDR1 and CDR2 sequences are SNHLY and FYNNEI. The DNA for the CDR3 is TGTGCCAGCAGTACAGGGGCAGGAGGCGGATCACCCCTCCACTTT. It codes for CASSTGAGGGSPLHF.

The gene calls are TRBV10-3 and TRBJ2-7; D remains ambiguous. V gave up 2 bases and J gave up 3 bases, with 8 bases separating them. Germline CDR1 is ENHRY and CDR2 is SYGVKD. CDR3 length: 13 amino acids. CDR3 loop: CAISEASYYEQYF. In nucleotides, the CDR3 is TGTGCCATCAGTGAGGCGTCGTACTACGAGCAGTACTTC.